One and the same sample provided the 16 T cell receptor beta chains below, sequenced in a study of long-term antiretroviral therapy in people with HIV. The run of the v3.0 immunoSEQ assay was at survey level. The assay was immunoSEQ multiplex PCR, and TCRdb's table has in-frame clones only and misses some. The sample carries some 21,000 clones, approximately 76% recorded once. The material was unsorted PBMCs, obtained less than 1.8 years before starting antiretroviral therapy. These receptors all stem from a woman aged 35 to 49 with HIV.

The chain joins TRBV6-1 to TRBJ1-2, with D uncertain. There are 9 residues in the CDR3. Germline V CDR1 and CDR2: MNHNS, SASEGT. The V and J ends lost 10 bases and 6 bases respectively, with 6 bases between them. CDR3 sequence reads: CAKYHGYTF. The CDR3 DNA reads TGTGCCAAATACCATGGCTACACCTTC.

The CDR3 loop reads CASSPRTGENYGYTF. CDR3 DNA sequence: TGTGCCAGCAGCCCCAGGACAGGGGAGAACTATGGCTACACCTTC. The chain employs TRBV7-2 and TRBJ1-2; TRBD1 matches at 9 bases. Germline CDR1 is SGHTA and CDR2 is FQGNSA. The junction had 6 bases not matched to a gene; V was cut back by 5 bases and J by 2 bases. The CDR3 has 15 residues.

This chain links TRBV5-5 with TRBJ2-3; no clear D gene. The CDR3 consists of 15 residues. Germline lookup yields CDR1 SGHKS and CDR2 YYEKEE (reference sequence). V gave up 0 bases and J gave up 3 bases, with 11 bases separating them. For the CDR3, the DNA is TGTGCCAGCAGCTTGGAAGTGGGTTGGACAGATACGCAGTATTTT. Its protein product is CASSLEVGWTDTQYF.

This clone was picked up one time. J is TRBJ1-3 and V is TRBV7-2; no clear D gene. The V gene lost 3 bases and the J gene lost 0 bases, with 9 bases spanning the gap. Germline V lookup: CDR1 SGHTA, CDR2 FQGNSA. The CDR3 spans 15 residues. CDR3 sequence (DNA): TGTGCCAGCAGCTTGGGGATCAGCTCTGGAAACACCATATATTTT. This codes for CASSLGISSGNTIYF.

V gene TRBV18 combines with J gene TRBJ2-7, with a possible D match to TRBD2 (5 bases). Germline V gives CDR1 KGHSH, CDR2 LQKENI. CDR3 length: 12 amino acids. Trimming took off 1 base at V and 5 bases at J, with 6 bases between the two ends. In DNA form, the CDR3 reads TGTGCCAGCTCACCACAGGGAGACGAGCAGTACTTC. Translating gives CASSPQGDEQYF.

The chain is built from TRBV6-5 and TRBJ2-5; D is tentatively TRBD1 or TRBD2 (5 bases each). The CDR3 contains 14 residues. Trimming took 5 bases from V and 2 from J, leaving 12 bases between them. CDR1 MNHEY and CDR2 SVGAGI come from the germline V gene. CDR3 coding DNA: TGTGCCAGCAGTGGTGGGGGACCTCAAGAGACCCAGTACTTC. Protein sequence: CASSGGGPQETQYF.

The sample holds one count of this clone. The V gene is TRBV29-1, the J gene TRBJ2-5; D gene ambiguous. The CDR3 loop spans 14 amino acids. CDR1 and CDR2 from the germline V gene are SQVTM and ANQGSEA. Trimming left V 3 bases short and J 2 bases short, with 13 bases between. This CDR3 is CSVDVSTSQETQYF. The CDR3 DNA follows: TGCAGCGTTGATGTTAGTACTTCTCAAGAGACCCAGTACTTC.

This rearrangement joins TRBV12-5 to TRBJ2-3; the D is unclear. Trimming pared 1 base from V and 5 bases from J, leaving 4 bases between. The CDR3 is 12 residues long. The germline CDR1 and CDR2 sequences are LGHNT and FRNRAP. The DNA for the CDR3 is TGTGCTAGTGGTTTGGGAGGAGATACGCAGTATTTT. It codes for CASGLGGDTQYF.

The V and J genes are TRBV4-3 and TRBJ1-4, with D tentatively TRBD1 (5 bases). This CDR3 comprises 15 residues. Trimming removed 0 bases at V and 5 bases at J, with 10 bases between. The germline gives CDR1 LGHNA, CDR2 YSLEER. The CDR3, as DNA: TGCGCCAGCAGCCAAGATAGGGCAGGGAATGAAAAACTGTTTTTT. It specifies CASSQDRAGNEKLFF.

V gene TRBV29-1 combines with J gene TRBJ2-1, with TRBD2 as a possible D gene (5 bases). Looked up from germline, CDR1 is SQVTM and CDR2 is ANQGSEA. The CDR3 runs 13 residues. Deletions cut 7 bases from V and 9 bases from J, with 19 bases between. The CDR3 DNA reads TGCAGCGAGAAAGGCTGGCTAGCCAGTGAGCAGTTCTTC. Its protein product is CSEKGWLASEQFF.

The chain uses TRBV6-1 and TRBJ2-1, with 10 bases identical to TRBD2. The germline CDR1 and CDR2 sequences are MNHNS and SASEGT. V trimming: 8 bases; J trimming: 8 bases; junction bases outside the gene matches: 9. The CDR3 contains 14 residues. For the CDR3, the DNA is TGTGCCAGCGGGCGGCTAGCGGGAGTCTATGAGCAGTTCTTC. It specifies CASGRLAGVYEQFF.

This chain connects TRBV27 to TRBJ1-1, with D maybe TRBD1 (6 bases). Deletions cut 7 bases from V and 1 base from J, with 13 bases between. The CDR3 runs to 14 residues. Germline V gene data show CDR1 as MNHEY and CDR2 as SMNVEV (reference sequence). CDR3 protein: CASTSAGANTEAFF. In nucleotides, the CDR3 is TGTGCCAGCACCTCAGCAGGGGCGAACACTGAAGCTTTCTTT.

This clone has a handful of counts. The V and J genes are TRBV6-1 and TRBJ1-5; D gene ambiguous. The germline CDR1 and CDR2 sequences are MNHNS and SASEGT. Trimming removed 4 bases at V and 0 bases at J, with 7 bases between. The CDR3 totals 14 residues. The CDR3 bases are TGTGCCAGCAGTGCAGGTTATAGCAATCAGCCCCAGCATTTT. It codes for CASSAGYSNQPQHF.

The chain links TRBV5-1 to TRBJ2-1, with D possibly TRBD2 on 6 matching bases. Germline V gives CDR1 SGHRS, CDR2 YFSETQ. The CDR3 is 17 residues long. Trimming took off 4 bases at V and 3 bases at J, with 20 bases between the two ends. The CDR3 loop is CASSVAYLGGGYNEQFF. CDR3 coding DNA: TGCGCCAGCAGCGTGGCCTATTTGGGGGGAGGCTACAATGAGCAGTTCTTC.

This sequence joins TRBV4-2 and TRBJ1-2; 8 bases are shared with TRBD1. The CDR3 length is 15 residues. V shed 1 base, J shed 4 bases, and the junction held 5 bases outside the gene matches. Germline CDR1 is LGHNA and CDR2 is YNFKEQ. The CDR3 here is CASSQGTGGTYGYTF. DNA for the CDR3: TGTGCCAGCAGCCAAGGCACAGGGGGGACCTATGGCTACACCTTC.

A single count supports this clone. The chain uses TRBV30 and TRBJ2-1, with 9 bases aligning to TRBD2. The junction had 6 bases not matched to a gene; V was cut back by 3 bases and J by 6 bases. This CDR3 comprises 14 residues. Germline V gives CDR1 GTSNPN, CDR2 SVGIG (reference sequence). The DNA of the CDR3 is TGTGCCTGGAGGCGGGGACTAGCCTCCAATGAGCAGTTCTTC. This encodes CAWRRGLASNEQFF.